This TCR beta chain was retrieved from a study of T cell changes during pregnancy in multiple sclerosis. This CDR3 spans 14 amino acids. With 0 bases clipped from V and 5 bases from J, the junction kept 2 bases outside the gene matches. The germline gives CDR1 SGHDT, CDR2 YYEEEE. Some clones are missing from TCRdb's copy, which holds only in-frame ones; the method was immunoSEQ multiplex PCR. There are tens of thousands of clones in the sample; around 96% occur only once, and 2% to 2.5% lies in the top ten. The starting material was CD8+ T cells from peripheral blood mononuclear cells, obtained after pregnancy. The genes are TRBV5-6 and TRBJ2-1; TRBD2 aligns across 7 bases. The sequence came from a female donor with multiple sclerosis, enrolled in a pregnancy study. The CDR3 region has the DNA TGTGCCAGCAGCTTGGTCCTAGCGGACAATGAGCAGTTCTTC. Residues: CASSLVLADNEQFF.